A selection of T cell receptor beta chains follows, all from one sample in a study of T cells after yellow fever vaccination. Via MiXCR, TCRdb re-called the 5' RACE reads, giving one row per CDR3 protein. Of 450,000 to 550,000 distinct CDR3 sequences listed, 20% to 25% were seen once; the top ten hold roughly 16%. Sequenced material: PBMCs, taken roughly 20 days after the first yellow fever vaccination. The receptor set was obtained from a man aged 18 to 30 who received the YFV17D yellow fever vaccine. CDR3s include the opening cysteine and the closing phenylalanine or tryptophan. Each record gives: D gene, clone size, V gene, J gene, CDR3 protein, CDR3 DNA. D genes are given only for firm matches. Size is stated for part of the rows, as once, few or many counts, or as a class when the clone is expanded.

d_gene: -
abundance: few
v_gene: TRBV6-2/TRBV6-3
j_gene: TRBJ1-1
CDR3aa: CASRYRGLGARRTEAFF
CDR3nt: TGTGCCAGCAGATACCGGGGCTTGGGGGCAAGACGCACTGAAGCTTTCTTT

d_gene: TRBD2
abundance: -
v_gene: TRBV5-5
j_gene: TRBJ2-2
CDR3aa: CASSRFSGGPGTGELFF
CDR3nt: TGTGCCAGCAGCCGATTTAGCGGGGGGCCCGGCACCGGGGAGCTGTTTTTT

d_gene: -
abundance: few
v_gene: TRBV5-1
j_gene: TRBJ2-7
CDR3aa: CASSLAIGYEQYF
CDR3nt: TGCGCCAGCAGCTTGGCGATAGGTTACGAGCAGTACTTC

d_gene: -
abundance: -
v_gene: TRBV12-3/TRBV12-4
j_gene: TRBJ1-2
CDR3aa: CASSILTGRYGYTF
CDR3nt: TGTGCCAGCAGCATTCTAACCGGCCGATATGGCTACACCTTC

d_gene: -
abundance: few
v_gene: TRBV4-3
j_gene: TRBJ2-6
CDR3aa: CASSQDALSGANVLTF
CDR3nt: TGCGCCAGCAGCCAAGATGCACTCTCCGGGGCCAACGTCCTGACTTTC

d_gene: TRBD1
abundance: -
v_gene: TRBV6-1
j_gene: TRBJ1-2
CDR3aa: CASSDTGVYGYTF
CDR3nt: TGTGCCAGCAGTGATACAGGGGTCTATGGCTACACCTTC

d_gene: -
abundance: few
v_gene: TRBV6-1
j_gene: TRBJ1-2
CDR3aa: CASRPTISSYGYTF
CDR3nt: TGTGCCAGCAGGCCCACGATCAGTTCCTATGGCTACACCTTC

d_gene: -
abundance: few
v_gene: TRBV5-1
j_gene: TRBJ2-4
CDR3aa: CASSRLEGDIQYF
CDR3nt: TGCGCCAGCAGCCGGCTGGAAGGAGACATTCAGTACTTC

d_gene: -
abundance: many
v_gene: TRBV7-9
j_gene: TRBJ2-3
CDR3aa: CASSFRHGKLNTQYF
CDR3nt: TGTGCCAGCAGCTTCAGACACGGGAAGTTGAATACGCAGTATTTT

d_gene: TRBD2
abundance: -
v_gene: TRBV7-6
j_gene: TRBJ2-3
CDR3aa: CASSLGAGGSDTQYF
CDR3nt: TGTGCCAGCAGCTTAGGAGCGGGGGGTTCAGATACGCAGTATTTT

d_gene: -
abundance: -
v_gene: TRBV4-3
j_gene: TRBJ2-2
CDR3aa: CASSQDPGVNTGELFF
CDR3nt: TGCGCCAGCAGCCAAGATCCAGGGGTGAACACCGGGGAGCTGTTTTTT

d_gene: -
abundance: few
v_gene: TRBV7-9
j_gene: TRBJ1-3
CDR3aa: CASSIARTLAGENTIYF
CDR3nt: TGTGCCAGCAGCATCGCCCGGACTCTCGCCGGGGAAAACACCATATATTTT

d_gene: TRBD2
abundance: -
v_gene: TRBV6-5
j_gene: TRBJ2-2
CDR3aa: CASSYGTSATWGAGELFF
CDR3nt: TGTGCCAGCAGTTATGGGACTAGCGCCACATGGGGGGCCGGGGAGCTGTTTTTT

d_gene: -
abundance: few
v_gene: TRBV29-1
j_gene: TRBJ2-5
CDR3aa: CSVAGGGETQYF
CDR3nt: TGCAGCGTTGCCGGGGGCGGAGAGACCCAGTACTTC

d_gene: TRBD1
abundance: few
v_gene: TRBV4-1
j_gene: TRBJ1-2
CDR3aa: CASSRPGQGNYGYTF
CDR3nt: TGCGCCAGCAGCAGACCGGGACAGGGGAACTATGGCTACACCTTC

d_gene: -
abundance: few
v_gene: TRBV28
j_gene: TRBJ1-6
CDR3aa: CASRHRKAPLGNNSPLHF
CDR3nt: TGTGCCAGCAGACACAGGAAGGCGCCCTTAGGGAATAATTCACCCCTCCACTTT

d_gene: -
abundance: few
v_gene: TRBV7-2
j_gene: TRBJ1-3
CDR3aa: CASSSHNSGNTIYF
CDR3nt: TGTGCCAGCAGCTCCCATAACTCTGGAAACACCATATATTTT

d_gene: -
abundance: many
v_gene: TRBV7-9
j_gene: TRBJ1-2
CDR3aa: CASSETVLYGYTF
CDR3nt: TGTGCCAGCAGCGAGACAGTGTTGTATGGCTACACCTTC

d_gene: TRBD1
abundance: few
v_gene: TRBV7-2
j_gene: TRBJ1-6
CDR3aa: CASGQGTNSPLHF
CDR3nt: TGTGCCAGCGGACAGGGTACTAATTCACCCCTCCACTTT

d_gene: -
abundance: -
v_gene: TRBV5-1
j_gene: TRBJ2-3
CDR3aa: CAISGPAPTDTQYF
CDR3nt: TGCGCCATCTCCGGGCCGGCCCCCACAGATACGCAGTATTTT

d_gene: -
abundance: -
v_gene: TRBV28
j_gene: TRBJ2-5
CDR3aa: CASSLTGRKTQYF
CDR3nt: TGTGCCAGCAGTTTAACGGGTAGGAAGACCCAGTACTTC

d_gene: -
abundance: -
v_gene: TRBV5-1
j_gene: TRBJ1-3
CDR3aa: CASRRGTLDLDTIYF
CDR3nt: TGCGCCAGCAGGAGGGGGACGTTGGATTTGGACACCATATATTTT